The present T cell receptor (beta chain) was sequenced within a study of blood T cells in healthy people across ages. Study-wide results and limits: Long-lived donors had more naive CD4+ cells and higher diversity than aged donors.

The CDR3 is 15 residues long. Trimming removed 5 bases at V and 4 bases at J, with 16 bases between. Germline V lookup: CDR1 SGHTA, CDR2 FQGNSA. For this clonotype: What it binds is not known.

Together with a sample-barcoded 5' primer, a J-beta primer mix was included in a second PCR lasting about 6 to 11 cycles. Carrying 12 random nucleotides, a template-switch adaptor labeled each individual cDNA molecule. TCRdb passed the 5' RACE reads through MiXCR, listing each CDR3 protein once. The sample has 1.5 million to 2 million distinct CDR3 sequences; 28% are singletons. This receptor was identified in a woman aged 25-40 years in good health. V is TRBV7-2 and J is TRBJ2-3; no clear D. The sequenced material came from blood. DNA for the CDR3: TGTGCCAGCAGCGACTTTCATCGACTTTCAGATACGCAGTATTTT. Translated: CASSDFHRLSDTQYF.